This TCR beta chain emerged from a study of OX40 agonist ivuxolimab in advanced cancers. The overall study: Each dose-escalation patient presented with hepatocellular carcinoma, melanoma, renal cell or head and neck cancer. Study findings and constraints: No determination was made of the antigen specificity of the expanded peripheral T cells. Average numbers of expanded clones were greater in CD8+ T cells than in CD4+. CD4+ and CD8+ blood T cells expanded clonally by week 6 at 0.1 to 3.0 mg/kg.

The repertoire was sequenced with immunoSEQ multiplex PCR; TCRdb's copy has only in-frame clones and lacks some. The sample lists 80,000 to 100,000 clones; approximately 90% were seen once. CDR3 length: 16 residues. Germline assignment: CDR1 MDHEN and CDR2 SYDVKM. The V and J ends lost 4 bases and 0 bases respectively, with 10 bases between them. Remarks on this clone: The antigen remains undetermined.

This receptor was identified in an adult with an advanced solid tumor such as melanoma, head and neck, liver or kidney cancer. The sample here was CD4+ or CD8+ T cells sorted from blood, taken in a trial of the OX40 agonist ivuxolimab. The chain is built from TRBV28 and TRBJ2-6, with D perhaps given as TRBD1 or TRBD2 (5 bases each). CDR3 sequence reads: CASSSLGTSGANVLTF. The CDR3, as DNA: TGTGCCAGCAGTTCACTAGGGACCTCTGGGGCCAACGTCCTGACTTTC. Looking up the rest from reference TRBV28 and TRBJ2-6 gives the full variable domain: DVKVTQSSRYLVKRTGEKVFLECVQDMDHENMFWYRQDPGLGLRLIYFSYDVKMKEKGDIPEGYSVSREKKERFSLILESASTNQTSMYLCASSSLGTSGANVLTFGAGSRLTVL.